The 30 T cell receptor beta chains listed next were all sequenced from one sample in a study of blood T cells in healthy people across ages. Together with a sample-barcoded 5' primer, a J-beta primer mix was included in a second PCR lasting about 7 to 12 cycles. TCRdb used MiXCR to reprocess the 5' RACE reads, holding one entry per CDR3 protein. The sample yields around 990,000 distinct CDR3 sequences, roughly a quarter seen once. Separately, the same data were catalogued under a study of T cells of mothers and their children.

Source material: blood. Source of these receptors: a girl aged 2-10 years in good health.

This clonotype was detected only a few times. V gene TRBV28 combines with J gene TRBJ1-2; D ambiguous. The V and J ends lost 3 bases and 0 bases respectively, with 11 bases between them. The V gene's germline CDR1 is MDHEN and CDR2 SYDVKM. The CDR3 length is 15 residues. The CDR3 DNA sequence: TGTGCCAGCAGTTTTCCAGGTTACTCTAACTATGGCTACACCTTC. Its protein product is CASSFPGYSNYGYTF.

On this clonotype: A much larger clonotype is one base distant, so this may be a read error. The V gene is TRBV6-6, the J gene TRBJ1-1; D uncertain. V was clipped by 8 bases and J by 0 bases, with 7 bases between them. This CDR3 has 12 amino acids. Looked up from germline, CDR1 is MNHNY and CDR2 is SVGAGI (reference sequence). The CDR3 bases are TGTGCCAGCTGGGGAATGAACACTGAAGCTTTCTTT. This encodes CASWGMNTEAFF.

A note on this clonotype: One junction end disagrees with the germline gene, perhaps due to a read error. The chain recombines TRBV5-1 with TRBJ2-6, with no clear D. The germline CDR1 and CDR2 sequences are SGHRS and YFSETQ. The CDR3 contains 18 residues. Here the CDR3 reads CASNLVDHYTEGANVLTF. CDR3 sequence (DNA): TGCGCCAGCAACTTGGTGGACCATTATACGGAAGGGGCCAACGTCCTGACTTTC. The variable domain in full, with the rest retrieved from reference TRBV5-1 and TRBJ2-6, is KAGVTQTPRYLIKTRGQQVTLSCSPISGHRSVSWYQQTPGQGLQFLFEYFSETQRNKGNFPGRFSGRQFSNSRSEMNVSTLELGDSALYLCASNLVDHYTEGANVLTFGAGSRLTVL.

The chain joins TRBV24-1 to TRBJ1-5; D not certain. The CDR3 length is 14 residues. Germline V CDR1 and CDR2: KGHDR, SFDVKD. Trimming left V 1 base short and J 2 bases short, with 5 bases between. The CDR3 reads CATSDFTGNQPQHF. Written as DNA, the CDR3 is TGTGCCACCAGTGATTTTACAGGCAATCAGCCCCAGCATTTT.

This clonotype has only a few counts. The CDR3 here is CASSLYPNRAKNIQYF. CDR3 nucleotides: TGTGCCAGCAGTTTATACCCCAACCGAGCCAAAAACATTCAGTACTTC. The V gene is TRBV27, the J gene TRBJ2-4, with no clear D. CDR1 and CDR2 (germline): MNHEY, SMNVEV (reference sequence). This CDR3 has 16 residues. V shed 1 base and J shed 0 bases, with 10 bases lying between them.

Only a few counts were recorded for this clonotype. This is likely a read error, given that the CDR3 carries no conserved phenylalanine or tryptophan at its end. The V call is TRBV15, the J call TRBJ2-4; D unclear. There are 12 residues in the CDR3. Germline V CDR1 and CDR2: LNHNV, YYDKDF (reference sequence). CDR3 coding DNA: TGTGCCACCGGCAGAGATCTAGACATTCAGTACTCC. It translates to CATGRDLDIQYS.

This clonotype showed up just a few times. This chain uses TRBV11-2 with TRBJ2-1, with D maybe TRBD2 (5 bases). The ends were cut back, 5 bases at V and 5 bases at J, with 13 bases in the middle. Germline CDR1 SGHAT, CDR2 FQNNGV. This CDR3 comprises 14 residues. CDR3 in amino acids: CASSPPDWNNEQFF. The CDR3, as DNA: TGTGCCAGCAGCCCACCGGACTGGAACAATGAGCAGTTCTTC.

V is TRBV7-9 and J is TRBJ1-2; D remains unclear. The germline V gene encodes CDR1 SEHNR and CDR2 FQNEAQ (reference sequence). The CDR3 spans 14 residues. The V and J ends lost 10 bases and 2 bases respectively, with 17 bases between them. CDR3 sequence reads: CAIPSPGENYGYTF. The CDR3 DNA follows: TGTGCCATCCCCTCTCCGGGAGAGAACTATGGCTACACCTTC.

This clonotype came up a few times. The rearrangement uses TRBV12-3 or TRBV12-4 and TRBJ2-4; D might be TRBD1 (6 bases). The V and J ends lost 7 bases and 15 bases respectively, with 22 bases between them. This CDR3 is built from 13 residues. Here the CDR3 DNA reads TGTGCCAGCACCGTAAACAGGGACACTAAGACGTACTTC. It yields the protein CASTVNRDTKTYF.

In this sample, this clonotype turned up a few times. The J gene is TRBJ1-1, the V gene TRBV11-1, with 9 bases identical to TRBD1. V lost 5 bases to trimming and J lost 4 bases; unmatched junction nucleotides: 8. The CDR3 runs 15 residues. Germline CDR1 is SGHAT and CDR2 is FQDESV (reference sequence). The CDR3 DNA sequence: TGTGCCAGCAGCAAGGACAGGGGATCTTCCACTGAAGCTTTCTTT. Amino acids: CASSKDRGSSTEAFF.

The V call is TRBV7-9, the J call TRBJ2-5; 7 bases are shared with TRBD1. The germline V gene encodes CDR1 SEHNR and CDR2 FQNEAQ (reference sequence). V dropped 6 bases and J dropped 5; count of bases not matched to a gene: 12. CDR3 length: 15 amino acids. The CDR3 protein is CASSPGQLLAETQYF. The CDR3, as DNA: TGTGCCAGCAGTCCGGGACAGTTGCTCGCGGAGACCCAGTACTTC.

The CDR3 DNA sequence: TGCAGCGCATCCGGAACAACCTACAATGAGCAGTTCTTC. Translated, it gives CSASGTTYNEQFF. This sequence joins TRBV29-1 and TRBJ2-1; D not certain. There are 13 residues in the CDR3. Germline V lookup: CDR1 SQVTM, CDR2 ANQGSEA. The germline V and J ends were trimmed by 7 bases and 2 bases, with 12 bases remaining between them.

The genes are TRBV11-2 and TRBJ2-1; TRBD2 aligns across 9 bases. Germline CDR1 reads SGHAT; CDR2 reads FQNNGV. This CDR3 has 17 residues. V dropped 4 bases and J dropped 4; count of bases not matched to a gene: 11. The CDR3 reads CASSYWVAGEVYNEQFF. Written as DNA, the CDR3 is TGTGCCAGCAGCTATTGGGTAGCGGGAGAGGTATACAATGAGCAGTTCTTC.

This chain joins TRBV2 and TRBJ2-4, with D hard to call. The CDR3 covers 12 residues. The V end was cut by 3 bases, the J end by 6 bases, with 6 bases between. CDR1 and CDR2 (germline): SNHLY, FYNNEI. CDR3 coding DNA: TGTGCCAGCAGTGACACCTTAAACATTCAGTACTTC. Amino acids: CASSDTLNIQYF.

This clonotype was detected a few times. J is TRBJ1-4 and V is TRBV28; the match to TRBD1 covers 11 bases. This CDR3 comprises 18 residues. Losses at the gene ends were 6 bases for V and 2 bases for J; bases not matched to a gene: 11. Germline CDR1 reads MDHEN; CDR2 reads SYDVKM. CDR3 nucleotides: TGTGCCAGCAGCCCCCCCCGGGACAGGGGGACGACTAATGAAAAACTGTTTTTT. This gives the protein CASSPPRDRGTTNEKLFF.

This clonotype was observed a few times. CDR3 loop: CASSYSGMYEQYF. The CDR3 DNA is TGTGCCAGCAGTTACTCGGGGATGTACGAGCAGTACTTC. This chain connects TRBV6-2 or TRBV6-3 to TRBJ2-5; D unclear. The last part of the DNA fits TRBJ2-7 better; the J call may be wrong. This CDR3 is built from 13 residues. Germline V lookup: CDR1 MNHEY, CDR2 SVGEGT.

The chain recombines TRBV20-1 with TRBJ2-5, with D possibly matching TRBD2 (6 bases). There are 14 residues in the CDR3. Germline CDR1 is DFQATT and CDR2 is SNEGSKA (reference sequence). Between the trimmed V and J ends, which lost 1 base and 4 bases, there was a span of 13 bases. The CDR3 DNA reads TGCAGTGCTAGAGCGGGACTCCCAGGAGAGACCCAGTACTTC. Translated: CSARAGLPGETQYF.

This clonotype was counted only a few times. The CDR3 DNA sequence: TGTGCCAGCAGCCCCACCTGGACAGGGGCATCCGGGGAGCTGTTTTTT. It encodes CASSPTWTGASGELFF. This chain links TRBV27 with TRBJ2-2; 9 bases are a match to TRBD1. Germline CDR1 MNHEY, CDR2 SMNVEV (reference sequence). The V segment lost 6 bases and the J segment 6 bases; nucleotides outside the gene matches: 11. CDR3 length equals 16 residues.

The CDR3 region is CSVEGLLSSYNEQFF. The DNA for the CDR3 is TGCAGCGTTGAAGGACTCCTGAGCTCCTACAATGAGCAGTTCTTC. V usage is TRBV29-1 and J usage is TRBJ2-1; no firm D call. The V gene's germline CDR1 is SQVTM and CDR2 ANQGSEA. V lost 1 base, J lost 0 bases, and 10 bases lay in between. This CDR3 comprises 15 residues.

The DNA for the CDR3 is TGTGCCAGCGATTCAGGCGTAAGCTCCTACGAGCAGTACTTC. The encoded protein is CASDSGVSSYEQYF. The chain has TRBV6-6 and TRBJ2-7; no clear D gene. The CDR3 is made up of 14 amino acids. CDR1 is MNHNY and CDR2 is SVGAGI in the germline V gene (reference sequence). V shed 8 bases and J shed 0 bases, with 14 bases lying between them.

The chain has TRBV21-1 and TRBJ1-2. TRBV21-1 is assigned pseudogene status. CDR3 length equals 12 residues. This chain's CDR3 is CASSKDRDGYTF. CDR3 coding DNA: TGTGCCAGCAGCAAAGATCGGGATGGCTACACCTTC.

This clonotype was observed a few times. The V gene is TRBV29-1, the J gene TRBJ2-5; 7 bases match TRBD1. Germline V gene lookup returns CDR1 SQVTM and CDR2 ANQGSEA. The CDR3 has 14 amino acids. J was trimmed by 5 bases and V by 4 bases; bases with no gene match: 10. CDR3 sequence (DNA): TGCAGCGTTGCCACAGGGGCGGAGGCGGAGACCCAGTACTTC. This sequence encodes CSVATGAEAETQYF.

The rearrangement joins TRBV25-1 to TRBJ2-5, with D possibly matching TRBD1 (6 bases). V shed 5 bases and J shed 2 bases, with 12 bases lying between them. CDR1 and CDR2 (germline): MGHDK, SYGVNS. The CDR3 is 14 residues long. This CDR3 is CASSHIGQQETQYF. DNA for the CDR3: TGTGCCAGCAGTCACATTGGACAGCAAGAGACCCAGTACTTC.

This clonotype was seen ten or more times. The V call is TRBV15, the J call TRBJ1-4; D is possibly TRBD1 (5 bases). This CDR3 has 15 amino acids. The V gene's germline CDR1 is LNHNV and CDR2 YYDKDF (reference sequence). Trimming took off 0 bases at V and 4 bases at J, with 9 bases between the two ends. The CDR3 here is CATSREATVNEKLFF. CDR3 DNA: TGTGCCACCAGCAGAGAAGCGACAGTTAATGAAAAACTGTTTTTT.

V and J are TRBV29-1 and TRBJ2-5; unclear D gene. Trimming cost V 5 bases and J 3 bases, with 25 bases left between them. This CDR3 is 17 amino acids long. CDR1 SQVTM and CDR2 ANQGSEA come from the germline V gene. The CDR3 nucleotides read TGCAGCGTTTTGGATGTTTCGTCTACTGCGATAAAAGAGACCCAGTACTTC. Encoded protein: CSVLDVSSTAIKETQYF. The full variable domain, its missing parts supplied by reference TRBV29-1 and TRBJ2-5, is SAVISQKPSRDICQRGTSLTIQCQVDSQVTMMFWYRQQPGQSLTLIATANQGSEATYESGFVIDKFPISRPNLTFSTLTVSNMSPEDSSIYLCSVLDVSSTAIKETQYFGPGTRLLVL.

This chain joins TRBV10-2 and TRBJ2-2, with D maybe TRBD1 (5 bases). The CDR3 is 15 residues long. V lost 10 bases to trimming and J lost 2 bases, with 17 bases between them. Looked up from germline, CDR1 is WSHSY and CDR2 is SAAADI. Written as DNA, the CDR3 is TGCGCCACACGTAAGGCTAGGGGCAACACCGGGGAGCTGTTTTTT. It is translated as CATRKARGNTGELFF.

The chain recombines TRBV2 with TRBJ2-3; 9 nucleotides agree with TRBD2. Unmatched junction bases numbered 6, after V lost 7 bases and J lost 4 bases. The CDR3 consists of 14 residues. CDR1 SNHLY and CDR2 FYNNEI come from the germline V gene. The CDR3 bases are TGTGCCAGCATCCTACTAGCGGGTTCAGATACGCAGTATTTT. The encoded protein is CASILLAGSDTQYF.

The rearrangement joins TRBV5-6 to TRBJ2-5; 10 bases agree with TRBD1. The last part of the DNA fits TRBJ2-7 better; the J call may be wrong. Germline V gives CDR1 SGHDT, CDR2 YYEEEE. This CDR3 comprises 15 residues. Written as DNA, the CDR3 is TGTGCCAGCAGCGGGCAGACAGGGGGCCTTTACGAGCAGTACTTC. Its translation is CASSGQTGGLYEQYF.

This clonotype was recorded once. The genes are TRBV3-1 and TRBJ2-7, with D possibly matching TRBD2 (6 bases). CDR1 and CDR2 from the germline V gene are LGHDT and YNNKEL (reference sequence). With 3 bases removed from V and 3 bases from J, the gap between germline ends came to 12 bases. This CDR3 has 14 amino acids. The CDR3 DNA reads TGTGCCAGCAGCCAGGGGGAGGCCCTCTACGAGCAGTACTTC. Its translation is CASSQGEALYEQYF.

The J gene is TRBJ2-4, the V gene TRBV29-1; perhaps TRBD2 as D (6 bases). The CDR3 length is 13 residues. Germline V gene data show CDR1 as SQVTM and CDR2 as ANQGSEA. Trimming removed 6 bases from V and 8 bases from J, with 17 bases in between. CDR3 residues: CSVSGLLRDIQYF. The DNA for the CDR3 is TGCAGCGTCTCGGGACTCCTGAGGGACATTCAGTACTTC.